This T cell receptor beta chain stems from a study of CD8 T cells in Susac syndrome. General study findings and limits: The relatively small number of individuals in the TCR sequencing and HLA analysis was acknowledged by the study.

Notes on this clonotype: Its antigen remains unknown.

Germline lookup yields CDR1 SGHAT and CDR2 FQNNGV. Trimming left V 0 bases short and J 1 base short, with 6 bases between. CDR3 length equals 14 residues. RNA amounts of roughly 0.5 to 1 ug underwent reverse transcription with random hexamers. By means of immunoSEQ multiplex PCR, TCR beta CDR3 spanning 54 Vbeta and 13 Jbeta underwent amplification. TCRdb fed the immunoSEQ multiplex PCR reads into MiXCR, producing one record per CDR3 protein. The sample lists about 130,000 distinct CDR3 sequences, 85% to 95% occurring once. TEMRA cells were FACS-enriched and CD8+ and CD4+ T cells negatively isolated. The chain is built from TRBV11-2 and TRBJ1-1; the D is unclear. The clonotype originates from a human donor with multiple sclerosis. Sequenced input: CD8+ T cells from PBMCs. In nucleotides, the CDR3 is TGTGCCAGCAGCTTAGAGTACCAGAACACTGAAGCTTTCTTT. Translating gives CASSLEYQNTEAFF.